The present T cell receptor (beta chain) was sequenced within a study of post-analysis software for immune sequencing data (dated by TCRdb to about 2015). About the full investigation: The recorded disease courses included relapsing-remitting, secondary progressive and progressive-relapsing multiple sclerosis, and some patients had no subtype annotation. A subset of samples was prepared in parallel using single-end sample barcoding, then pooled and co-amplified after Illumina adapter ligation. The patient repertoires were compared against approximately twelve previously published healthy control repertoires obtained from donors aged roughly 6 to 26 years.

Remarks on this clonotype: The clone's antigen remains unknown. No qualities accompany the bases; no much larger clone lies one base away.

The library was obtained by PCR. The sequencer was an Illumina HiSeq 2500. Unique molecular identifiers were incorporated into TCR beta cDNA libraries to reduce PCR and sequencing biases. Per 1 to 10 million input T cells, 500,000 or so cDNA molecules were obtained, such that each molecule approximated one T cell. The patient libraries were prepared and sequenced with the same protocol used for the earlier healthy control dataset. Samples belonging to the same batch were prepared together, multiplexed and sequenced on a shared HiSeq lane. The paper's data handling went like this. Raw barcoded reads were processed with MIGEC, discarding single-read molecular identifier groups before consensus assembly and CDR3 extraction. VDJtools was used for post-analysis of the clonotype tables, with diversity normalized by down-sampling every dataset to the smallest sample size. Repertoire overlap clustering matched CDR3 amino acid but not nucleotide sequences to correct batch-related cross-sample contamination. Using fastp at Q25 and MiXCR, TCRdb reprocessed the public reads and kept productive beta chains. Records with the same CDR3 protein are collapsed into one entry carrying the most frequent genes and DNA. V and J calls and clone size were set by TCRdb, not the authors. This sample has 500,000 to 600,000 distinct CDR3 sequences in its table, and 40% to 50% of those were observed once. Under 2% of the sample goes to the ten largest clones.

The CDR3 runs 12 amino acids, cysteine and phenylalanine included. Of all the DNA, just the CDR3 is kept, 36 bases in frame from base 1. CDR1 is given as SQVTM and CDR2 as ANQGSEA, both from the germline V gene. To demonstrate the VDJtools post-analysis software, the study profiled TCR beta repertoires from the peripheral blood of 13 young patients with multiple sclerosis. The multiple sclerosis patients were children and adolescents ranging in age from roughly 6 to 16 years. What the work shows at the level of the full study, not this receptor alone: The control group was slightly older than the multiple sclerosis patient group. Patients showed significantly higher frequencies than controls for a handful of TRBV segments, among them TRBV5-6, TRBV5-1 and TRBV20-1. Multiple sclerosis patients had significantly lower normalized Chao1 diversity than controls, a result that suggests substantial peripheral T-cell clonal expansion. Direct clustering with F measure revealed strong co-clustering of samples prepared in the same batch, which led to a batch-effect correction.

The rearrangement joined TRBV29-1 to TRBJ2-5; the D gene is not confidently resolved. Judging by the DNA end, TRBJ2-7 fits better; the J call may be wrong. The receptor was isolated from a girl aged 5-17 years with multiple sclerosis. Specimen: blood. DNA sequence: TGCAGCGTTGAAGAGACCGGGTACGAGCAGTACTTC. Its protein is CSVEETGYEQYF.